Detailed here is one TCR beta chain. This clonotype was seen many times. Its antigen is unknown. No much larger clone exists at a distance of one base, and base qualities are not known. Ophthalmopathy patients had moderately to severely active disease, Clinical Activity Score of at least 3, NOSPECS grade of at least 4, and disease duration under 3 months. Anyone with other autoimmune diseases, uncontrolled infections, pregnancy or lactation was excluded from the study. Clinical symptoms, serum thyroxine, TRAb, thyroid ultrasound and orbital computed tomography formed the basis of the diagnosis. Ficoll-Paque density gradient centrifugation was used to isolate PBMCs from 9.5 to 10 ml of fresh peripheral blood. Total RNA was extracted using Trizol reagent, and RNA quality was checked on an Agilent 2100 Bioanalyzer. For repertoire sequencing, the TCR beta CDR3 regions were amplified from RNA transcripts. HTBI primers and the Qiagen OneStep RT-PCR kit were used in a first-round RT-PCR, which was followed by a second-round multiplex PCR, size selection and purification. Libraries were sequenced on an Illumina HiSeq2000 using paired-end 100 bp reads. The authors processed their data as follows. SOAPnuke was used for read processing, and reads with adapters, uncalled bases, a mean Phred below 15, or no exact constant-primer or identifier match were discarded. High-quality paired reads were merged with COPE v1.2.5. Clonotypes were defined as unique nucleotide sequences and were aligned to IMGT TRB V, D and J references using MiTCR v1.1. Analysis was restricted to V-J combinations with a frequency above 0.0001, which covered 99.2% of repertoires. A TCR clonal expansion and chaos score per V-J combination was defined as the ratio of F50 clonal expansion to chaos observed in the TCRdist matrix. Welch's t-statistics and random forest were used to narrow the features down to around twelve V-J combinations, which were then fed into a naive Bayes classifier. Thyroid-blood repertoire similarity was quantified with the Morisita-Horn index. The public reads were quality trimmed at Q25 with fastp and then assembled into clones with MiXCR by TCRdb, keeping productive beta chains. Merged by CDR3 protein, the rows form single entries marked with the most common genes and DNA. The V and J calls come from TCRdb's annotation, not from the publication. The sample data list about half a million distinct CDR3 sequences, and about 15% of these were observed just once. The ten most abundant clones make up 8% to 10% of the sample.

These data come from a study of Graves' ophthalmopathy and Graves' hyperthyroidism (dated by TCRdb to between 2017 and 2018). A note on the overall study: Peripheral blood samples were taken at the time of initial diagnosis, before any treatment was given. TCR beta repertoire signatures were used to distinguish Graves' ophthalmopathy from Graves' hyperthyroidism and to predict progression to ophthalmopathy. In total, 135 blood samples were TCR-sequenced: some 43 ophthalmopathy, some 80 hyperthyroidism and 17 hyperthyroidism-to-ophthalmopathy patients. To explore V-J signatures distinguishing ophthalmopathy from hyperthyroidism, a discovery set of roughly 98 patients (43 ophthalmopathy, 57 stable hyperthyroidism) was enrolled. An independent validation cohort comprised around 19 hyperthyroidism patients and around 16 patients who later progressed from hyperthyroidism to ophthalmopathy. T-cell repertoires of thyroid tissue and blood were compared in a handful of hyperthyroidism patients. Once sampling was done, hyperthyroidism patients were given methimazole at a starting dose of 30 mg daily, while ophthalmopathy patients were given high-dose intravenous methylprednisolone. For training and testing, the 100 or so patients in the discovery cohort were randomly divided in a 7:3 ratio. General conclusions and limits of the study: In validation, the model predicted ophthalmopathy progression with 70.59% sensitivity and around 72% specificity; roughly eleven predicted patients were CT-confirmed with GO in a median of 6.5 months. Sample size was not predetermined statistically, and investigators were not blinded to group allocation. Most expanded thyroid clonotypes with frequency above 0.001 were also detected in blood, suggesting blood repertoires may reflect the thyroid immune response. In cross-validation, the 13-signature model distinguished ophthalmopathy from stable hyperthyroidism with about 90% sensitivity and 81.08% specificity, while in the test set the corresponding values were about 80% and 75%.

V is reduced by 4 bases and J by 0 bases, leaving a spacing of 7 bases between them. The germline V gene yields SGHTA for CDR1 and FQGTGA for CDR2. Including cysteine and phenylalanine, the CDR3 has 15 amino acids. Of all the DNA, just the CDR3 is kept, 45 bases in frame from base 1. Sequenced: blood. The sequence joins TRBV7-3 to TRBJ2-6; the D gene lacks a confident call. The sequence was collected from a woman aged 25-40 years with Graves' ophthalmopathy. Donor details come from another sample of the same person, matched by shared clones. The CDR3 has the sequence CASSSYTSGANVLTF. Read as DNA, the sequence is TGTGCCAGCAGCTCCTACACCTCTGGGGCCAACGTCCTGACTTTC.